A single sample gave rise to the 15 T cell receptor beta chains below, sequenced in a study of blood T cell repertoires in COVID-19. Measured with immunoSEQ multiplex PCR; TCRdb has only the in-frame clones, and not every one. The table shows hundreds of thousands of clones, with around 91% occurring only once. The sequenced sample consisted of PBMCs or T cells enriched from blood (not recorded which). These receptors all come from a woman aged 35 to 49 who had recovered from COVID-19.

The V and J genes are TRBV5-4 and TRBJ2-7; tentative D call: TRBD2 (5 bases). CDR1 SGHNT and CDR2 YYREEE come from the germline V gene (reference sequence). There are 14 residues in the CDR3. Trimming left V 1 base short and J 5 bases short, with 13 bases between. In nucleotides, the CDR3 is TGTGCCAGCAGCTTGAGTCTAGGGAGCGACGAGCAGTACTTC. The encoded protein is CASSLSLGSDEQYF.

CDR3 nucleotide sequence: TGCAGCGCCGGGACAGTGAGGTACCAAGAGACCCAGTACTTC. Translated, it gives CSAGTVRYQETQYF. This rearrangement joins TRBV29-1 to TRBJ2-5; TRBD1 aligns across 7 bases. J gave up 0 bases and V 7 bases, and 8 bases lay outside the gene matches. Germline V CDR1 and CDR2: SQVTM, ANQGSEA. This CDR3 region has 14 residues. Complete variable domain (other parts from reference TRBV29-1 and TRBJ2-5): SAVISQKPSRDICQRGTSLTIQCQVDSQVTMMFWYRQQPGQSLTLIATANQGSEATYESGFVIDKFPISRPNLTFSTLTVSNMSPEDSSIYLCSAGTVRYQETQYFGPGTRLLVL.

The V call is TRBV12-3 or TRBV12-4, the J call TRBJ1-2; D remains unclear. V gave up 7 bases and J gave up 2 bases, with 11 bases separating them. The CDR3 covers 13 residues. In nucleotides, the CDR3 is TGTGCCAGCACCTCGCCCGAGAACTATGGCTACACCTTC. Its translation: CASTSPENYGYTF.

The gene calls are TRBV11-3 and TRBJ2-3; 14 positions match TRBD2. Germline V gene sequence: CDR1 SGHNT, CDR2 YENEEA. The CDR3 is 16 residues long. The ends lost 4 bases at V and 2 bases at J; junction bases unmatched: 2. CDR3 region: CASSSGLAGATDTQYF. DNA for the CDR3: TGTGCCAGCAGCTCGGGACTAGCGGGGGCCACAGATACGCAGTATTTT.

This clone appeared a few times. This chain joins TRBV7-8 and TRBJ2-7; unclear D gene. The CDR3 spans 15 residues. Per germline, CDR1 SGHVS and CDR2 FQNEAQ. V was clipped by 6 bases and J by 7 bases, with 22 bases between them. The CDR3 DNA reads TGTGCCAGCAGTTCGAGCAGCCAGACAATGTGGGAGCAGTACTTC. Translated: CASSSSSQTMWEQYF.

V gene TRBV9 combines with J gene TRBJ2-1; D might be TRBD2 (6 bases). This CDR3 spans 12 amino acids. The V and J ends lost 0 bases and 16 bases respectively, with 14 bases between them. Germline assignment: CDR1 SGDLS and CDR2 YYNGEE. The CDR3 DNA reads TGTGCCAGCAGCGTAGGTGCGGGACCAGGATTCTTC. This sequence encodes CASSVGAGPGFF.

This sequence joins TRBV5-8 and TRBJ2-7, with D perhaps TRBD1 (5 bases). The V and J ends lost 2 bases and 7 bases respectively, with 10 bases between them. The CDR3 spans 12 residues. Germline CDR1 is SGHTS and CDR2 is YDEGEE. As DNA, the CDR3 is TGTGCCAGCAGCTTAAGCAGGGTTGAGCAGTACTTC. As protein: CASSLSRVEQYF.

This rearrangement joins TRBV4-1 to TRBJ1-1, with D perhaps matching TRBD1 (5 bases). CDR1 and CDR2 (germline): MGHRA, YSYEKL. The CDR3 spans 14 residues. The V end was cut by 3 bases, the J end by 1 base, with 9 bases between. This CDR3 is CASSHLQENTEAFF. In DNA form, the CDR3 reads TGCGCCAGCAGCCACCTACAGGAGAACACTGAAGCTTTCTTT.

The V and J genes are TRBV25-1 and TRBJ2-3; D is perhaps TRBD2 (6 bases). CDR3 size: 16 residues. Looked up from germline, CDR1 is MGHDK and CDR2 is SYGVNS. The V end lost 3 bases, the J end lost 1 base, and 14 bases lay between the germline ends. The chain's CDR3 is CASSEGDGGGTDTQYF. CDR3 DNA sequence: TGTGCCAGCAGTGAGGGGGACGGGGGTGGCACAGATACGCAGTATTTT.

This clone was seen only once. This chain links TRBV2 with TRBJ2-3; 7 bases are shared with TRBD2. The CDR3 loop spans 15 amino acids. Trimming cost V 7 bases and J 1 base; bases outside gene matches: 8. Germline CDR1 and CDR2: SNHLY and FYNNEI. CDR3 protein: CASTVRSGGTDTQYF. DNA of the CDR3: TGTGCCAGCACTGTAAGAAGCGGGGGCACAGATACGCAGTATTTT.

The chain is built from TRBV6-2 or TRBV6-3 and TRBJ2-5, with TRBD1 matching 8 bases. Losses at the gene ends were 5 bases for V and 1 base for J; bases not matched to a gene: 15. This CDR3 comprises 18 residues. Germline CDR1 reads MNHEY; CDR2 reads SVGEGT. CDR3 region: CASSPTDRAPDPQETQYF. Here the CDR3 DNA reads TGTGCCAGCAGTCCGACGGACAGGGCTCCAGACCCCCAAGAGACCCAGTACTTC.

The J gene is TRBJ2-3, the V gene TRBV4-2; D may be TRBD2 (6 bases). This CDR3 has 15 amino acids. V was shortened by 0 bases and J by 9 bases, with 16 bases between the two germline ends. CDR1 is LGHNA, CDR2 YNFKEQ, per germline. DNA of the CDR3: TGTGCCAGCAGCCAAGACTTAACAGCCCGGGGGACGCAGTATTTT. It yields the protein CASSQDLTARGTQYF.

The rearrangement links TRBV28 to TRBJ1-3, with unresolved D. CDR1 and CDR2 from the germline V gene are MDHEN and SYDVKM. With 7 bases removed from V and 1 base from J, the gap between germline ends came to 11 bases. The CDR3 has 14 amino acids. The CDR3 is CASIKQLSGNTIYF. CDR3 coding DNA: TGTGCCAGCATCAAACAGCTTTCTGGAAACACCATATATTTT.

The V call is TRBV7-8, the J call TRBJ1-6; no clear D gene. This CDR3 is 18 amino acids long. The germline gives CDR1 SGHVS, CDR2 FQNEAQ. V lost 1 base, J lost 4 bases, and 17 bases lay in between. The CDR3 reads CASSLVEDSRGYNSPLHF. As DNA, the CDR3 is TGTGCCAGCAGCTTAGTCGAGGATAGCCGAGGATATAATTCACCCCTCCACTTT.

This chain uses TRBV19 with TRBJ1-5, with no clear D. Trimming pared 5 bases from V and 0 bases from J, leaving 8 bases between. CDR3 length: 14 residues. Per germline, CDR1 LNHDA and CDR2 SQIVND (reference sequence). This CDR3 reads CASSQQISNQPQHF. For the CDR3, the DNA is TGTGCCAGTAGTCAACAGATTAGCAATCAGCCCCAGCATTTT.